This T cell receptor beta chain was sequenced for a study of blood T cell repertoires in COVID-19 (dated by TCRdb to 2020 to 2021). Study-wide context: Samples from collaborators originated in the United States, Italy and Spain and spanned both the acute and convalescent phases of COVID-19. The prospective study material was composed of cDNA or gDNA derived from T cells, B-cell-depleted T cells, or PBMCs. The dataset comprised deeply sampled blood TCRbeta repertoires from subjects exposed to, actively infected with, or recovered from COVID-19. The repertoires were released in a freely available public database meant as a resource for research on the immune response to SARS-CoV-2. The samples were drawn from two sources: the first 160 participants of the ongoing ImmuneRACE study, and 1,200 or so subjects contributed by 6 global collaborators. Sample metadata almost always included a de-identified subject ID, COVID-19 status, age in years and sex. Where HLA class I and class II types were available, the types were taken from metadata supplied by the sample provider, not from assay-based typing. Overall study results and their limits: The amount of clinical and demographic metadata varied by source and participant and was provided uncurated.

The immunoSEQ Assay, a bias-controlled multiplex PCR, was used to amplify TCRbeta CDR3 regions from genomic DNA. Regarding the original processing steps: The number of nucleated cells in each sample was estimated by amplification of reference gene primers within the assay. To quantify the absolute abundance of each unique TCRbeta CDR3 rearrangement, sequence reads were collapsed and filtered. For each sample, productive Simpson clonality was calculated as the square root of Simpson's diversity index over productive rearrangements. TCRdb limited this immuneACCESS table to in-frame rearrangements with V and J called. A share of clones is missing; checked studies link under half to unresolved V genes, and the rest is unexplained. V and J calls and clone size are given by that table; D and trimming were obtained from the DNA. This sample comprises fewer than 350,000 clones, 90% of them detected only once. The ten largest clones take up 1.7% of the sample.

Notes on this clone: Its antigen is not yet known. Per-base qualities were not stored, and no clone one base away is much larger.

Trimmed from V: 1 base; trimmed from J: 6 bases; junction bases lacking a gene match: 1. There are 14 amino acids in the CDR3, from cysteine to phenylalanine inclusive. Only CDR3 DNA remains: 42 bases, in frame from the first base. The germline V gene gives CDR1 as MGHRA and CDR2 as YSYEKL. In the prospective study, participants were roughly 18 to 95 years old, resided in fewer than 25 geographic areas of the United States, and were enrolled through a virtual design. Cohort assignment in the prospective study relied on participant-reported clinical history from a screening survey and a study questionnaire. In the prospective study, mobile phlebotomists collected whole blood, serum and a nasopharyngeal or oropharyngeal swab from each participant. Participants in the prospective study had the option to provide additional blood draws and questionnaires over a roughly two-month period. Before DNA extraction, prospective study blood samples were shipped either frozen or at room temperature.

Material for sequencing was PBMCs or T cells enriched from blood (not recorded which). This chain is built from TRBV4-1 and TRBJ1-5; 9 middle bases align to TRBD1. The origin of this receptor is a woman aged 18 to 35 with acute COVID-19. The CDR3 region: CASSQVGQGQPQHF. The sequenced DNA: TGCGCCAGCAGCCAAGTGGGACAGGGTCAGCCCCAGCATTTT.